This T cell receptor beta chain comes out of a study of T cell responses to AZD1222 COVID-19 vaccine. The method was immunoSEQ multiplex PCR; TCRdb's version includes in-frame clones alone and lacks a portion of them. Of 100,000 to 150,000 clones detected, more than 90% appear once; the ten largest clones hold 1.5% to 2%. This CDR3 spans 13 amino acids. Germline V gives CDR1 SGHDN, CDR2 FVKESK. Between the trimmed V and J ends, which lost 4 bases and 5 bases, there was a span of 11 bases. This receptor was identified in an adult in good health. The material was peripheral blood, obtained on day 0 of AZD1222 vaccination. The genes are TRBV14 and TRBJ1-1; no firm D call. DNA of the CDR3: TGTGCCAGCAGCCCCTCACCGGGAACTGAAGCTTTCTTT. It yields the protein CASSPSPGTEAFF.